The 6 T cell receptor beta chains below come from one sample, sequenced in a study of T-cell memory formation after mild COVID-19. Each CDR3 protein is one row after TCRdb ran MiXCR on the 5' RACE reads. The sample carries roughly 350,000 distinct CDR3 sequences, roughly 13% recorded once. The sequenced sample was PBMCs or a T cell subset sorted from them (not recorded which). These receptors were obtained from a man aged 18 to 29 who had mild COVID-19 (a few samples of this study predate the infection). Cell type and time point are not known.

V usage is TRBV29-1 and J usage is TRBJ2-3; no firm D call. Germline V gene data show CDR1 as SQVTM and CDR2 as ANQGSEA. The CDR3 spans 14 residues. V was shortened by 5 bases and J by 0 bases, with 12 bases between the two germline ends. CDR3 nucleotide sequence: TGCAGCGTTATACAGCGTACTAGCACAGATACGCAGTATTTT. Translated, it gives CSVIQRTSTDTQYF.

This clonotype has only a few counts. This chain joins TRBV11-2 and TRBJ2-3; no clear D gene. The CDR3 has 15 residues. Germline CDR1 reads SGHAT; CDR2 reads FQNNGV. Trimming shortened V by 0 bases and J by 2 bases, and 9 bases separated the two germline ends. The DNA for the CDR3 is TGTGCCAGCAGCTTAGACCGAGTATTCACAGATACGCAGTATTTT. Protein product: CASSLDRVFTDTQYF.

In DNA form, the CDR3 reads TGTGCCAGCAGCCGGGACCCTATTTACAATGAGCAGTTCTTC. Encoded protein: CASSRDPIYNEQFF. V is TRBV5-6 and J is TRBJ2-1; either TRBD1 or TRBD2 may supply D (5 bases each). The germline gives CDR1 SGHDT, CDR2 YYEEEE. The CDR3 runs 14 residues. Trimming shortened V by 4 bases and J by 4 bases, and 12 bases separated the two germline ends.

This clonotype was found a few times. The chain is built from TRBV29-1 and TRBJ2-2; D possibly matches TRBD1 or TRBD2 (6 bases each). The CDR3 totals 14 residues. Germline V gene lookup returns CDR1 SQVTM and CDR2 ANQGSEA. The V gene lost 3 bases and the J gene lost 7 bases, with 15 bases spanning the gap. CDR3 loop: CSVDSWGADGELFF. The CDR3 nucleotides read TGCAGCGTTGATTCGTGGGGGGCGGACGGGGAGCTGTTTTTT.

This clonotype came up a few times. The rearrangement links TRBV20-1 to TRBJ2-7; tentatively, D is TRBD1 (5 bases). V was trimmed by 0 bases and J by 0 bases, leaving 12 bases between them. Germline values: CDR1 DFQATT, CDR2 SNEGSKA (reference sequence). CDR3 length equals 15 residues. Here the CDR3 reads CSARDSRTPSYEQYF. The CDR3 DNA follows: TGCAGTGCTAGAGATTCGAGGACACCCTCCTACGAGCAGTACTTC.

This clonotype was seen only a few times. This CDR3 is CASPSIPGELFF. The CDR3 region has the DNA TGTGCCAGCCCCAGCATTCCAGGGGAGCTGTTTTTT. The V gene is TRBV6-2 or TRBV6-3, the J gene TRBJ2-2, with D uncertain. Germline V gene sequence: CDR1 MNHEY, CDR2 SVGEGT. The CDR3 has 12 amino acids. Between the trimmed V and J ends, which lost 8 bases and 8 bases, there was a span of 12 bases.